The clone carrying this T cell receptor (beta chain) turned up a few times. The target antigen is unknown. The V and J ends lost 0 bases and 8 bases respectively, with 16 bases between them. Germline CDR1 is ENHRY and CDR2 is SYGVKD. The CDR3 covers 15 residues. The data are from a study of blood T cells in healthy people across ages. Whole-study findings and limits: Both higher diversity and more naive CD4+ cells marked long-lived donors when set against aged donors.

A second PCR, run for about 6 to 11 cycles, used a sample-barcoded 5' primer plus a J-beta primer mix. TCRdb re-called the 5' RACE reads with MiXCR, one entry per CDR3 protein. The table lists about 640,000 distinct CDR3 sequences, roughly 53% of them singletons. The origin of this receptor is a man between 60 and 70 years old in good health. Sequenced: blood. The chain is built from TRBV10-3 and TRBJ1-2, with D possibly TRBD1 on 5 matching bases. The CDR3 reads CAISESASGGGGYTF. CDR3 DNA sequence: TGTGCCATCAGTGAGTCCGCAAGCGGTGGGGGAGGCTACACCTTC.